This T cell receptor (beta chain) comes out of a study of blood T cells in healthy people across ages. This clonotype was counted between two and nine times. A sample-barcoded 5' primer and a J-beta primer mix were used in a second PCR of roughly 7 to 11 cycles. Via MiXCR, TCRdb re-called the 5' RACE reads, giving one row per CDR3 protein. The sample consists of hundreds of thousands of distinct CDR3 sequences, 21% of them appearing once. Germline CDR1 and CDR2: SGHVS and FQNEAQ. The CDR3 spans 20 residues. After removal of 0 bases from V and 2 bases from J, the junction contained 13 bases not matched to a gene.

Input material: blood. The chain joins TRBV7-8 to TRBJ2-6; 7 bases agree with TRBD2. The sequence derives from a man between 65 and 79 years old in good health. CDR3 DNA: TGTGCCAGCAGCTTAGCCGGCCGAGGAGCGGGAATAGCTGGGGCCAACGTCCTGACTTTC. Its translation is CASSLAGRGAGIAGANVLTF.